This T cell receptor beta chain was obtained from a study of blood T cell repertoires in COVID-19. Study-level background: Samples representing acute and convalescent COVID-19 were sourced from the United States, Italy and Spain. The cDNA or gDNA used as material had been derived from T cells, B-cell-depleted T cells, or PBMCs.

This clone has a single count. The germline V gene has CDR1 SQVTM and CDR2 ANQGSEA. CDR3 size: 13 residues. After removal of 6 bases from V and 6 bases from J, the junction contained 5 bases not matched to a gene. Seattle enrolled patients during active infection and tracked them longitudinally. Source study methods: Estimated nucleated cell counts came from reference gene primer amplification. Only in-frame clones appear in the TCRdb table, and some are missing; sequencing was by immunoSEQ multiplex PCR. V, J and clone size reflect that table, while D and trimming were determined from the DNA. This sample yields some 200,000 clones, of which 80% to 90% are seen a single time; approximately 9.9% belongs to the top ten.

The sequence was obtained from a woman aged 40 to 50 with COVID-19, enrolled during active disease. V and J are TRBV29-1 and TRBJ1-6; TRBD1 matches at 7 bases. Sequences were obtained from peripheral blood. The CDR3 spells CSVSRDSNSPLHF. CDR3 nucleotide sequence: TGCAGCGTCTCCCGGGACAGTAATTCACCCCTCCACTTT. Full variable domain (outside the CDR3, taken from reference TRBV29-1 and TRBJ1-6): SAVISQKPSRDICQRGTSLTIQCQVDSQVTMMFWYRQQPGQSLTLIATANQGSEATYESGFVIDKFPISRPNLTFSTLTVSNMSPEDSSIYLCSVSRDSNSPLHFGNGTRLTVT.